The 5 T cell receptor beta chains presented below share a single source sample, sequenced in a study of OX40 agonist ivuxolimab in advanced cancers. Library method: the immunoSEQ multiplex PCR assay. As stored in TCRdb, this immuneACCESS dataset retains in-frame rearrangements with V and J assigned. A fraction of the clones does not appear; measured against another copy, unresolved V genes explain less than half of the discrepancy, and the remainder lacks a known reason. The sample data list 25,000 to 30,000 clones, and 90% to 95% of these were observed just once. The ten largest clones take up about 8.4% of the sample. Sequencing was performed on CD4+ or CD8+ T cells sorted from blood, taken in a trial of the OX40 agonist ivuxolimab. The source is an adult with an advanced solid tumor such as melanoma, head and neck, liver or kidney cancer.

The rearrangement joins TRBV5-8 to TRBJ2-2; D is uncertain. V lost 0 bases, J lost 0 bases, and 9 bases lay in between. The germline V gene encodes CDR1 SGHTS and CDR2 YDEGEE. The CDR3 totals 16 residues. CDR3: CASSLARTSNTGELFF. The CDR3 bases are TGTGCCAGCAGCTTGGCAAGGACGTCGAACACCGGGGAGCTGTTTTTT.

V and J are TRBV27 and TRBJ1-2; 7 bases fit TRBD1. V shed 5 bases and J 4 bases; nucleotides not matched to a gene: 13. The V gene's germline CDR1 is MNHEY and CDR2 SMNVEV (reference sequence). The CDR3 spans 16 residues. DNA for the CDR3: TGTGCCAGCAGTCCTGGGACAGTCGCAAGTGGCTATGGCTACACCTTC. The encoded protein is CASSPGTVASGYGYTF.

The gene calls are TRBV7-9 and TRBJ2-3; D unclear. Trimming took 3 bases from V and 4 from J, leaving 8 bases between them. In germline, CDR1 is SEHNR, CDR2 FQNEAQ (reference sequence). The CDR3 is 13 amino acids. CDR3 DNA: TGTGCCAGCAGCTTTCCGGGTCCAGATACGCAGTATTTT. Amino acids: CASSFPGPDTQYF.

The chain has TRBV29-1 and TRBJ2-1, with 7 bases aligning to TRBD2. V was clipped by 5 bases and J by 8 bases; unmatched bases: 9. Germline V CDR1 and CDR2: SQVTM, ANQGSEA. CDR3 length: 13 residues. CDR3 residues: CSVPGEGFDEQFF. For the CDR3, the DNA is TGCAGCGTTCCCGGGGAGGGTTTCGATGAGCAGTTCTTC.

The CDR3 is CASSLVGNHGYTF. CDR3 bases: TGTGCCAGCAGCTTAGTGGGGAATCATGGCTACACCTTC. The J gene is TRBJ1-2, the V gene TRBV7-9; no definite D call. Per germline, CDR1 SEHNR and CDR2 FQNEAQ (reference sequence). The CDR3 loop spans 13 amino acids. Trimming took 1 base from V and 6 from J, leaving 9 bases between them.